The 21 T cell receptor beta chains below come from one sample, sequenced in a study of neoadjuvant nivolumab and ipilimumab in lung cancer. Using immunoSEQ multiplex PCR, the repertoire was profiled, and TCRdb retains in-frame clones only, with some absent. The table has approximately 4,900 clones, roughly 91% seen once. The sample consisted of blood, taken after neoadjuvant nivolumab, alone or with ipilimumab, at or shortly before surgery. The receptors were sampled from an adult with non-small cell lung cancer. Some clones in this sample may be carry-over from other donors' samples.

In its sample, this clone was seen a few times. V usage is TRBV7-8 and J usage is TRBJ1-3; perhaps TRBD1 as D (6 bases). The CDR3 totals 15 residues. V was cut by 5 bases and J by 1 base, with 12 bases left in between. Germline V gene data show CDR1 as SGHVS and CDR2 as FQNEAQ. CDR3 in DNA: TGTGCCAGCAGCATCGGGACACCTTCTGGAAACACCATATATTTT. Protein: CASSIGTPSGNTIYF.

The CDR3 sequence: CASSSGLPTGELFF. The CDR3 nucleotides read TGTGCCAGCAGCTCTGGACTACCGACCGGGGAGCTGTTTTTT. The chain is built from TRBV7-2 and TRBJ2-2, with D perhaps matching TRBD2 (6 bases). The CDR3 runs to 14 residues. CDR1 is SGHTA, CDR2 FQGNSA, per germline. Trimming took 4 bases from V and 5 from J, leaving 11 bases between them. Full variable domain (remainder filled in from reference TRBV7-2 and TRBJ2-2): GAGVSQSPSNKVTEKGKDVELRCDPISGHTALYWYRQSLGQGLEFLIYFQGNSAPDKSGLPSDRFSAERTGGSVSTLTIQRTQQEDSAVYLCASSSGLPTGELFFGEGSRLTVL.

The sample holds a few counts of this clone. V and J are TRBV19 and TRBJ2-7, with TRBD2 matching 9 bases. The CDR3 sequence is 14 residues long. Germline lookup yields CDR1 LNHDA and CDR2 SQIVND (reference sequence). V was pared by 6 bases and J by 1 base, with 4 bases of the junction left unmatched. CDR3 DNA: TGTGCCAGTAGACTAGCGGGTGCATCCTACGAGCAGTACTTC. Its translation is CASRLAGASYEQYF.

V and J are TRBV2 and TRBJ2-5, with 8 bases fitting TRBD1. V trimming: 6 bases; J trimming: 0 bases; junction bases outside the gene matches: 6. The CDR3 spans 15 residues. Per germline, CDR1 SNHLY and CDR2 FYNNEI. This CDR3 reads CASSLMTGDQETQYF. CDR3 sequence (DNA): TGTGCCAGCAGCCTAATGACAGGGGACCAAGAGACCCAGTACTTC.

This clone was recorded only once. The chain employs TRBV12-5 and TRBJ2-1; D perhaps matches TRBD2 (6 bases). V lost 3 bases to trimming and J lost 2 bases, with 14 bases between them. Germline lookup yields CDR1 LGHNT and CDR2 FRNRAP. This CDR3 is 16 amino acids long. The CDR3 sequence is CASGFLGRGAYNEQFF. The CDR3 DNA reads TGTGCTAGTGGTTTCCTCGGGCGGGGAGCCTACAATGAGCAGTTCTTC.

The genes are TRBV11-2 and TRBJ1-2; D ambiguous. CDR1 SGHAT and CDR2 FQNNGV come from the germline V gene. The CDR3 sequence is 14 residues long. V gave up 5 bases and J gave up 5 bases, with 15 bases separating them. The CDR3 coding sequence is TGTGCCAGCAGCCACCGCCGCGTGCCGTATGGCTACACCTTC. Protein product: CASSHRRVPYGYTF.

The chain recombines TRBV18 with TRBJ2-1; D tentatively fits TRBD1 or TRBD2 (5 bases each). The CDR3 totals 13 residues. Germline V gives CDR1 KGHSH, CDR2 LQKENI. The V end was cut by 3 bases, the J end by 5 bases, with 8 bases between. The CDR3 is CASSPPGHNEQFF. The CDR3 bases are TGTGCCAGCTCACCTCCGGGACACAATGAGCAGTTCTTC.

The V gene is TRBV4-1, the J gene TRBJ2-7, with a tentative D call TRBD1 (6 bases). The length of the CDR3 is 16 residues. Trimming shortened V by 0 bases and J by 3 bases, and 15 bases separated the two germline ends. Germline values: CDR1 MGHRA, CDR2 YSYEKL. The CDR3 sequence: CASSQDWGTFVYEQYF. For the CDR3, the DNA is TGCGCCAGCAGCCAAGATTGGGGGACATTTGTCTACGAGCAGTACTTC.

This clone is a singleton in its sample. This chain uses TRBV19 with TRBJ1-1; 7 bases line up with TRBD1. V was pared by 3 bases and J by 1 base, with 2 bases of the junction left unmatched. Germline V gives CDR1 LNHDA, CDR2 SQIVND (reference sequence). This CDR3 contains 14 residues. The CDR3 sequence is CASSMRDRNTEAFF. CDR3 bases: TGTGCCAGTAGTATGCGGGACAGGAACACTGAAGCTTTCTTT. Together with reference TRBV19 and TRBJ1-1, the CDR3 gives the full variable domain: DGGITQSPKYLFRKEGQNVTLSCEQNLNHDAMYWYRQDPGQGLRLIYYSQIVNDFQKGDIAEGYSVSREKKESFPLTVTSAQKNPTAFYLCASSMRDRNTEAFFGQGTRLTVV.

On this clone: Mismatch with germline at one junction end may stem from a read error. The chain is built from TRBV7-8 and TRBJ2-2; 10 bases line up with TRBD2. The germline gives CDR1 SGHVS, CDR2 FQNEAQ. CDR3 length: 15 residues. CDR3 loop: CASRFTSGNPGELFF. The CDR3 DNA follows: TGTGCCAGCAGATTCACTAGCGGGAACCCCGGGGAGCTGTTTTTT.

The chain joins TRBV19 to TRBJ2-2, with D tentatively TRBD1 or TRBD2 (5 bases each). This CDR3 contains 16 residues. The V and J ends lost 7 bases and 1 base respectively, with 16 bases between them. Germline values: CDR1 LNHDA, CDR2 SQIVND (reference sequence). CDR3 in DNA: TGTGCCAGTACGCCATTGTGGGGGATGAACACCGGGGAGCTGTTTTTT. Its protein product is CASTPLWGMNTGELFF.

This chain uses TRBV18 with TRBJ1-2, with D possibly being TRBD1 (5 bases). The CDR3 extends over 13 amino acids. Trimming took off 3 bases at V and 2 bases at J, with 7 bases between the two ends. Germline V gene lookup returns CDR1 KGHSH and CDR2 LQKENI. CDR3 loop: CASSPGPNYGYTF. CDR3 DNA sequence: TGTGCCAGCTCACCGGGACCAAACTATGGCTACACCTTC.

The chain joins TRBV7-9 to TRBJ1-4; D call uncertain. The CDR3 has 15 residues. V shed 3 bases and J shed 4 bases, with 12 bases lying between them. CDR1 and CDR2 from the germline V gene are SEHNR and FQNEAQ (reference sequence). The CDR3, as DNA: TGTGCCAGCAGCTTCGGCAGCCTCAATAATGAAAAACTGTTTTTT. Translated: CASSFGSLNNEKLFF. Based on the CDR3 plus reference TRBV7-9 and TRBJ1-4, the full variable domain is DTGVSQNPRHKITKRGQNVTFRCDPISEHNRLYWYRQTLGQGPEFLTYFQNEAQLEKSRLLSDRFSAERPKGSFSTLEIQRTEQGDSAMYLCASSFGSLNNEKLFFGSGTQLSVL.

The chain is built from TRBV9 and TRBJ2-7; D may be TRBD1 (6 bases). With 3 bases removed from V and 0 bases from J, the gap between germline ends came to 10 bases. The CDR3 is 14 residues long. Germline V gives CDR1 SGDLS, CDR2 YYNGEE. The chain's CDR3 is CASSATGSSYEQYF. The CDR3 DNA sequence: TGTGCCAGCAGCGCGACAGGATCCTCCTACGAGCAGTACTTC. Looking up the rest from reference TRBV9 and TRBJ2-7 gives the full variable domain: DSGVTQTPKHLITATGQRVTLRCSPRSGDLSVYWYQQSLDQGLQFLIQYYNGEERAKGNILERFSAQQFPDLHSELNLSSLELGDSALYFCASSATGSSYEQYFGPGTRLTVT.

This chain links TRBV18 with TRBJ2-5, with TRBD2 matching over 12 bases. Germline CDR1 KGHSH, CDR2 LQKENI. With V trimmed by 6 bases and J by 5 bases, 1 base remained unmatched. The CDR3 covers 13 residues. The DNA of the CDR3 is TGTGCCAGCTCTCTAGCGGGAGGGGAGACCCAGTACTTC. It translates to CASSLAGGETQYF.

The chain couples TRBV2 to TRBJ2-7, with TRBD2 as a possible D gene (6 bases). The CDR3 totals 13 residues. Germline assignment: CDR1 SNHLY and CDR2 FYNNEI. The V end lost 8 bases, the J end lost 2 bases, and 13 bases lay between the germline ends. CDR3 protein: CASDGRGPYEQYF. CDR3 DNA sequence: TGTGCCAGCGACGGGCGGGGACCCTACGAGCAGTACTTC. The variable domain in full, completed from reference TRBV2 and TRBJ2-7, reads EPEVTQTPSHQVTQMGQEVILRCVPISNHLYFYWYRQILGQKVEFLVSFYNNEISEKSEIFDDQFSVERPDGSNFTLKIRSTKLEDSAMYFCASDGRGPYEQYFGPGTRLTVT.

CDR3 sequence: CASSFWRGEQYF. CDR3 in DNA: TGTGCCAGCAGCTTTTGGAGGGGAGAGCAGTACTTC. This chain links TRBV11-3 with TRBJ2-7; perhaps TRBD2 as D (6 bases). CDR1 is SGHNT, CDR2 YENEEA, per germline. The CDR3 runs 12 residues. The V gene lost 3 bases and the J gene lost 7 bases, with 10 bases spanning the gap.

The count of this clone is one. V gene TRBV5-1 combines with J gene TRBJ2-7; 7 nucleotides align to TRBD1. This CDR3 is built from 14 residues. Per germline, CDR1 SGHRS and CDR2 YFSETQ. The junction had 5 bases not matched to a gene; V was cut back by 5 bases and J by 0 bases. CDR3 in amino acids: CASSEKGASYEQYF. DNA of the CDR3: TGCGCCAGCAGTGAGAAGGGGGCCTCCTACGAGCAGTACTTC.

This chain joins TRBV7-2 and TRBJ1-2; D gene unclear. The V gene lost 4 bases and the J gene lost 10 bases, with 10 bases spanning the gap. Per the germline V gene, CDR1 is SGHTA and CDR2 is FQGNSA. The CDR3 totals 11 residues. CDR3 in DNA: TGTGCCAGCAGCTCCCCGGGAATCTACACCTTC. It encodes CASSSPGIYTF.

The rearrangement links TRBV21-1 to TRBJ2-4; TRBD2 is taken as the D call from the table, unchecked against the DNA. TRBV21-1 is noted as a pseudogene. The CDR3 loop spans 17 amino acids. The CDR3 loop reads CASSKAGRRRPKNIQYF. Written as DNA, the CDR3 is TGTGCCAGCAGCAAAGCCGGCAGAAGGAGACCCAAAAACATTCAGTACTTC.

The rearrangement joins TRBV7-2 to TRBJ2-2; 9 bases are a match to TRBD2. Germline CDR1 SGHTA, CDR2 FQGNSA. The CDR3 is made up of 17 amino acids. V lost 2 bases to trimming and J lost 0 bases; unmatched junction nucleotides: 4. The CDR3 bases are TGTGCCAGCAGCTTACCTCGCGGGAGGGCGAACACCGGGGAGCTGTTTTTT. It encodes CASSLPRGRANTGELFF. The full variable domain, its missing parts supplied by reference TRBV7-2 and TRBJ2-2, is GAGVSQSPSNKVTEKGKDVELRCDPISGHTALYWYRQSLGQGLEFLIYFQGNSAPDKSGLPSDRFSAERTGGSVSTLTIQRTQQEDSAVYLCASSLPRGRANTGELFFGEGSRLTVL.